A selection of T cell receptor beta chains follows, all from one sample in a study of control samples from healthy donors and cancer patients. Profiling relied on immunoSEQ multiplex PCR, and the TCRdb table lists in-frame clones only, not all of them. The data hold some 66,000 clones, with 70% to 90% observed a single time. The sequencing sample was made of blood. The receptors originated from a man in his forties in good health. Both conserved end residues are part of each CDR3. D genes are given only for firm matches. Where a row states a size, it is once, few, many or the class of an expanded clone; other rows omit it.

J gene | CDR3 length | V gene | D gene | clone size | CDR3 protein | CDR3 DNA
TRBJ1-2 | 13 | TRBV6-2/TRBV6-3 | NA | NA | CASSYSDRNGYTF | TGTGCCAGCAGTTACTCGGACCGGAATGGCTACACCTTC
TRBJ1-4 | 15 | TRBV11-3 | TRBD1 | NA | CASSLKRTGNEKLFF | TGTGCCAGCAGCTTAAAGAGGACAGGCAATGAAAAACTGTTTTTT
TRBJ2-7 | 14 | TRBV7-3 | NA | NA | CASSLLGGADEQYF | TGTGCCAGCAGCTTACTGGGGGGGGCTGACGAGCAGTACTTC
TRBJ1-1 | 15 | TRBV28 | NA | once | CASTSFRRPNTEAFF | TGTGCCAGCACCTCCTTTAGGCGGCCGAACACTGAAGCTTTCTTT
TRBJ1-5 | 17 | TRBV7-6 | NA | few | CASSLEGGQRHNQPQHF | TGTGCCAGCAGCTTAGAGGGGGGGCAAAGGCACAATCAGCCCCAGCATTTT
TRBJ2-3 | 15 | TRBV14 | NA | NA | CASSQNRGAGDTQYF | TGTGCCAGCAGCCAAAACCGCGGGGCCGGAGATACGCAGTATTTT
TRBJ2-1 | 14 | TRBV27 | NA | NA | CASSRRDAYNEQFF | TGTGCCAGCAGTCGGCGGGATGCATACAATGAGCAGTTCTTC
TRBJ1-1 | 14 | TRBV5-1 | TRBD1 | NA | CASRTGTGNTEAFF | TGCGCCAGCAGAACCGGGACAGGAAACACTGAAGCTTTCTTT
TRBJ2-7 | 16 | TRBV6-2/TRBV6-3 | TRBD2 | NA | CASSDLLAGGSYEQYF | TGTGCCAGCAGCGACTTACTAGCGGGAGGCTCCTACGAGCAGTACTTC
TRBJ2-7 | 14 | TRBV16 | TRBD1 | NA | CASSPGTGAYEQYF | TGTGCCAGCAGCCCTGGGACAGGGGCCTACGAGCAGTACTTC
TRBJ1-5 | 13 | TRBV6-2/TRBV6-3 | NA | NA | CASSYLGGQPQHF | TGTGCCAGCAGTTACTTGGGGGGCCAGCCCCAGCATTTT
TRBJ1-1 | 12 | TRBV30 | NA | NA | CAWTQLNTEAFF | TGTGCCTGGACACAATTGAACACTGAAGCTTTCTTT
TRBJ2-2 | 14 | TRBV7-8 | NA | once | CASSLSGVAGELFF | TGTGCCAGCAGCTTATCTGGGGTGGCCGGGGAGCTGTTTTTT
TRBJ2-3 | 15 | TRBV30 | TRBD2 | NA | CAWRRTSGSTDTQYF | TGTGCCTGGAGACGGACTAGCGGAAGCACAGATACGCAGTATTTT
TRBJ1-5 | 12 | TRBV12-3/TRBV12-4 | NA | NA | CASSGGNQPQHF | TGTGCCAGCTCGGGGGGCAATCAGCCCCAGCATTTT
TRBJ1-5 | 16 | TRBV6-6 | TRBD1 | NA | CASSYPRQGKGQPQHF | TGTGCCAGCAGTTACCCTAGACAGGGGAAAGGACAGCCCCAGCATTTT
TRBJ2-7 | 14 | TRBV5-6 | TRBD1 | NA | CASSFGTGGDEQYF | TGTGCCAGCAGCTTCGGGACAGGGGGTGACGAGCAGTACTTC
TRBJ2-7 | 15 | TRBV18 | TRBD2 | NA | CASSPGTSGSTKQYF | TGTGCCAGCTCACCGGGGACTAGCGGGAGCACAAAGCAGTACTTC
TRBJ1-1 | 14 | TRBV27 | TRBD1 | NA | CASSTGGRNTEAFF | TGTGCCAGCAGTACAGGGGGTCGGAACACTGAAGCTTTCTTT
TRBJ2-1 | 15 | TRBV7-3 | TRBD2 | NA | CASSPPGTSRNEQFF | TGTGCCAGCAGCCCCCCCGGGACTAGCCGGAATGAGCAGTTCTTC
TRBJ1-6 | 15 | TRBV7-9 | TRBD1 | NA | CASSLGDRANSPLHF | TGTGCCAGCAGCCTCGGGGACAGGGCTAATTCACCCCTCCACTTT
TRBJ1-1 | 11 | TRBV29-1 | NA | NA | CSVGDPRGAFF | TGCAGCGTTGGGGACCCGAGGGGAGCTTTCTTT
TRBJ2-2 | 16 | TRBV30 | NA | NA | CAWMRGVQGTTGELFF | TGTGCCTGGATGAGGGGGGTTCAGGGAACGACCGGGGAGCTGTTTTTT
TRBJ2-3 | 14 | TRBV2 | TRBD2 | NA | CASSSGINSDTQYF | TGTGCCAGCAGTAGCGGGATAAACTCAGATACGCAGTATTTT
TRBJ2-3 | 15 | TRBV28 | NA | NA | CASSLEGVSTDTQYF | TGTGCCAGCAGTTTAGAGGGGGTTAGCACAGATACGCAGTATTTT
TRBJ2-5 | 15 | TRBV29-1 | TRBD1 | NA | CSVASGTGGQETQYF | TGCAGCGTTGCCAGTGGAACAGGGGGACAAGAGACCCAGTACTTC
TRBJ2-7 | 16 | TRBV6-6 | TRBD2 | NA | CASSYTGTMGRHEQYF | TGTGCCAGCAGTTACACCGGGACTATGGGAAGACACGAGCAGTACTTC
TRBJ1-1 | 13 | TRBV12-3/TRBV12-4 | NA | NA | CASSYIKNTEAFF | TGTGCCAGCAGTTATATTAAGAATACTGAAGCTTTCTTT
TRBJ2-7 | 15 | TRBV7-9 | TRBD2 | few | CASSLMLAGAYEQYF | TGTGCCAGCAGCTTAATGCTAGCGGGGGCCTACGAGCAGTACTTC
TRBJ1-6 | 14 | TRBV30 | NA | NA | CAWRSRQSNSPLHF | TGTGCCTGGAGGAGCCGACAGAGTAATTCACCCCTCCACTTT
TRBJ2-2 | 16 | TRBV4-3 | TRBD1 | NA | CASSQGQGWYTGELFF | TGCGCCAGCAGCCAAGGACAGGGTTGGTACACCGGGGAGCTGTTTTTT
TRBJ2-1 | 15 | TRBV9 | TRBD2 | NA | CASSVSGRADNEQFF | TGTGCCAGCAGCGTAAGCGGGAGGGCCGACAATGAGCAGTTCTTC
TRBJ2-1 | 13 | TRBV9 | NA | NA | CASSVAGGNEQFF | TGTGCCAGCAGCGTAGCTGGGGGAAATGAGCAGTTCTTC
TRBJ1-1 | 13 | TRBV28 | NA | NA | CASRRTLNTEAFF | TGTGCCAGCAGACGGACCTTGAACACTGAAGCTTTCTTT
TRBJ1-4 | 14 | TRBV6-2/TRBV6-3 | NA | NA | CASSFRQGGEKLFF | TGTGCCAGCAGTTTCCGGCAGGGTGGTGAAAAACTGTTTTTT
TRBJ2-7 | 14 | TRBV6-5 | NA | NA | CASSYSIGGYEQYF | TGTGCCAGCAGTTACTCGATAGGGGGCTACGAGCAGTACTTC
TRBJ2-5 | 15 | TRBV5-4 | TRBD2 | NA | CASSQKLAGSETQYF | TGTGCCAGCAGCCAAAAACTAGCGGGGTCAGAGACCCAGTACTTC
TRBJ1-5 | 19 | TRBV7-8 | TRBD1 | NA | CASSLEPGGGMYSNQPQHF | TGTGCCAGCAGCTTAGAGCCAGGGGGCGGGATGTATAGCAATCAGCCCCAGCATTTT
TRBJ2-3 | 15 | TRBV7-7 | NA | NA | CASSLESGSTDTQYF | TGTGCTAGCAGCTTAGAGTCCGGCAGCACAGATACGCAGTATTTT
TRBJ1-1 | 16 | TRBV19 | TRBD1 | NA | CASNMPRQGVTTEAFF | TGTGCCAGCAACATGCCCCGACAGGGGGTGACGACTGAAGCTTTCTTT
TRBJ2-7 | 14 | TRBV7-2 | TRBD2 | NA | CASSLTTSWSEQYF | TGTGCCAGCAGCTTGACGACTAGCTGGAGCGAGCAGTACTTC
TRBJ2-3 | 17 | TRBV11-3 | TRBD2 | NA | CASSLPTSGGGADTQYF | TGTGCCAGCAGCTTACCGACTAGCGGCGGGGGCGCAGATACGCAGTATTTT
TRBJ1-1 | 14 | TRBV6-6 | NA | NA | CASSRQRPFDEAFF | TGTGCCAGCAGTCGACAGCGCCCTTTTGATGAAGCTTTCTTT
TRBJ2-5 | 14 | TRBV27 | NA | NA | CASSLSPRAQTQYF | TGTGCCAGCAGTTTATCCCCCAGGGCGCAGACCCAGTACTTC
TRBJ2-7 | 16 | TRBV6-6 | TRBD2 | NA | CASSQGLAGAGYEQYF | TGTGCCAGCAGCCAGGGACTAGCGGGAGCGGGGTACGAGCAGTACTTC
TRBJ1-1 | 14 | TRBV7-2 | NA | few | CASSLARGYAEAFF | TGTGCCAGCAGCTTAGCAAGGGGTTATGCTGAAGCTTTCTTT
TRBJ1-4 | 15 | TRBV6-5 | NA | NA | CASSWTGHLREKLFF | TGTGCCAGCAGTTGGACGGGACACCTACGAGAAAAACTGTTTTTT
TRBJ2-2 | 14 | TRBV6-4 | NA | NA | CASSEGDFGGELFF | TGTGCCAGCAGTGAAGGAGACTTCGGGGGGGAGCTGTTTTTT
TRBJ1-1 | 14 | TRBV11-3 | NA | NA | CASSLSGLNAEAFF | TGTGCCAGCAGCTTATCCGGACTCAACGCTGAAGCTTTCTTT
TRBJ2-6 | 17 | TRBV6-4 | NA | NA | CASSPGQGGPGANVLTF | TGTGCCAGCAGTCCGGGGCAGGGTGGGCCTGGGGCCAACGTCCTGACTTTC
TRBJ2-6 | 16 | TRBV4-3 | NA | NA | CASSQESRSGANVLTF | TGCGCCAGCAGCCAAGAATCCCGCTCTGGGGCCAACGTCCTGACTTTC
TRBJ2-3 | 11 | TRBV21-1 | NA | NA | CASSRRDRGYF | TGTGCCAGCAGCCGCCGGGACAGGGGGTATTTT
TRBJ2-2 | 16 | TRBV5-1 | TRBD2 | NA | CASSLSTSGNTGELFF | TGCGCCAGCAGCTTGAGTACTAGCGGAAACACCGGGGAGCTGTTTTTT
TRBJ2-1 | 16 | TRBV7-9 | NA | NA | CASSRYNGGHYNEQFF | TGTGCCAGCAGCCGATATAACGGAGGACACTACAATGAGCAGTTCTTC
TRBJ1-2 | 13 | TRBV11-2 | NA | NA | CASSSGQTYGYTF | TGTGCCAGCAGCTCTGGCCAAACCTATGGCTACACCTTC